Below, 11 T cell receptor beta chains from the same sample are listed, as sequenced in a study of cytomegalovirus exposure and HLA in healthy donors. It was with 60 Vbeta and 13 Jbeta primers that the PCR ran. Some clones are missing from TCRdb's copy, which holds only in-frame ones; the method was immunoSEQ multiplex PCR. The specimen's table records around 50,000 clones. The sequenced sample was PBMCs. These receptor sequences come from a female donor in good health and CMV-seronegative.

This chain links TRBV7-2 with TRBJ2-7, with 9 bases lining up with TRBD1. Germline values: CDR1 SGHTA, CDR2 FQGNSA. The length of the CDR3 is 15 residues. V lost 1 base, J lost 3 bases, and 4 bases stayed unmatched. CDR3 amino acids: CASSLVGQGFYEQYF. The CDR3 DNA sequence: TGTGCCAGCAGCTTAGTGGGACAGGGCTTCTACGAGCAGTACTTC.

V gene TRBV2 combines with J gene TRBJ2-1; 7 bases align to TRBD2. J lost 3 bases, V lost 7 bases, and 9 bases had no gene match. Germline V gives CDR1 SNHLY, CDR2 FYNNEI. This CDR3 comprises 15 residues. The CDR3 DNA reads as TGTGCCAGCATGATAGTAGCTAGCGGCTACAATGAGCAGTTCTTC. Encoded protein: CASMIVASGYNEQFF.

The CDR3 nucleotides are TGTGCCATCCGACAGGGGGCCGATAATGAGCAGTTCTTC. It is translated as CAIRQGADNEQFF. The chain is built from TRBV10-3 and TRBJ2-1; 10 nucleotides line up with TRBD1. V shed 8 bases and J 7 bases; nucleotides not matched to a gene: 5. CDR3 length: 13 residues. CDR1 ENHRY and CDR2 SYGVKD come from the germline V gene.

The chain recombines TRBV4-3 with TRBJ1-2; tentative D call: TRBD1 (5 bases). Looked up from germline, CDR1 is LGHNA and CDR2 is YSLEER. The CDR3 has 14 amino acids. V lost 0 bases to trimming and J lost 8 bases, with 13 bases between them. The CDR3 nucleotides read TGCGCCAGCAGCCAAGATCGGAGGGGCCGAGGCTACACCTTC. Translating it yields CASSQDRRGRGYTF.

The rearrangement joins TRBV4-1 to TRBJ1-2; 9 nucleotides align to TRBD1. V gave up 1 base and J gave up 5 bases; unmatched junction bases: 20. The CDR3 is 20 residues long. CDR1 is MGHRA and CDR2 is YSYEKL in the germline V gene. The chain's CDR3 is CASSQGETWEDRGNGYGYTF. CDR3 nucleotides: TGCGCCAGCAGCCAAGGGGAAACCTGGGAGGACAGGGGTAATGGGTATGGCTACACCTTC.

This chain uses TRBV30 with TRBJ2-2, with 10 bases matching TRBD2. Trimming removed 3 bases from V and 4 bases from J; junction bases left unmatched: 2. Germline assignment: CDR1 GTSNPN and CDR2 SVGIG (reference sequence). This CDR3 is 14 amino acids long. CDR3 bases: TGTGCCTGGAGACTAGCGGGACTCACCGGGGAGCTGTTTTTT. Protein sequence: CAWRLAGLTGELFF.

The chain carries TRBV6-1 and TRBJ1-4; the match to TRBD1 covers 8 bases. Germline V CDR1 and CDR2: MNHNS, SASEGT. The CDR3 is 14 residues long. V was pared by 4 bases and J by 8 bases, with 6 bases of the junction left unmatched. The CDR3 sequence: CASSVGDRMEKLFF. CDR3 DNA sequence: TGTGCCAGCAGTGTAGGGGACAGGATGGAAAAACTGTTTTTT.

CDR3 DNA: TGCGCCAGCAGCTTTAGCGGGGGATCACCCCTCCACTTT. Translated: CASSFSGGSPLHF. This chain links TRBV5-1 with TRBJ1-6; TRBD1 is a possible D gene (5 bases). Germline CDR1 SGHRS, CDR2 YFSETQ. The CDR3 sequence is 13 residues long. With 2 bases removed from V and 10 bases from J, the gap between germline ends came to 10 bases. Full variable domain (remainder filled in from reference TRBV5-1 and TRBJ1-6): KAGVTQTPRYLIKTRGQQVTLSCSPISGHRSVSWYQQTPGQGLQFLFEYFSETQRNKGNFPGRFSGRQFSNSRSEMNVSTLELGDSALYLCASSFSGGSPLHFGNGTRLTVT.

Points on this clone: A junction boundary mismatches the germline segment, possibly from a read error. The chain couples TRBV5-1 to TRBJ2-1; 12 positions match TRBD1. CDR1 and CDR2 (germline): SGHRS, YFSETQ. This CDR3 spans 16 amino acids. DNA for the CDR3: TGCGCCAGCAGCATAGGGACAGGGGGCTCCGACAATGAGCAGTTCTTC. This gives the protein CASSIGTGGSDNEQFF.

The chain couples TRBV29-1 to TRBJ1-2; 8 positions match TRBD1. There are 12 residues in the CDR3. J lost 8 bases, V lost 4 bases, and 6 bases had no gene match. Germline V gives CDR1 SQVTM, CDR2 ANQGSEA. CDR3 loop: CSVVQGVRGYTF. The DNA of the CDR3 is TGCAGCGTTGTACAGGGGGTGCGGGGCTACACCTTC.

The chain links TRBV27 to TRBJ2-7; 8 bases agree with TRBD1. With 4 bases clipped from V and 5 bases from J, the junction kept 16 bases outside the gene matches. CDR3 length: 17 amino acids. Per germline, CDR1 MNHEY and CDR2 SMNVEV (reference sequence). The CDR3 DNA follows: TGTGCCAGCAGTTATTCGGGGACAGGCATCCCACTACACGAGCAGTACTTC. Translating it yields CASSYSGTGIPLHEQYF.